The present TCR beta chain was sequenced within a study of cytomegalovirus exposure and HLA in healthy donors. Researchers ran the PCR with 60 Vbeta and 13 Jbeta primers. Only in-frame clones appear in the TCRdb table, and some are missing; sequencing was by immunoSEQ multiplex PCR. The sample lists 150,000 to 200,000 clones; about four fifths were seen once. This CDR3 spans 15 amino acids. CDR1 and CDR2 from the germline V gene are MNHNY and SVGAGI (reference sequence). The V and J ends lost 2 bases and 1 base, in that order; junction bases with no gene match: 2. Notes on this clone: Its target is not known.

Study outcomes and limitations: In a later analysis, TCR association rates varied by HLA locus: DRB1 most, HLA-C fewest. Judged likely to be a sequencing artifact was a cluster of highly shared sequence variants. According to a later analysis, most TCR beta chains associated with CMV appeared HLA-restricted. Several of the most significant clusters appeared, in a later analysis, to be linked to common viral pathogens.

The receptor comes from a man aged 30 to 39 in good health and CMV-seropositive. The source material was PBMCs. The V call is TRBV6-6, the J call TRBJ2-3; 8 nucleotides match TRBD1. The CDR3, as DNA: TGTGCCAGCAGTTACCCGGGACAGGGCACAGATACGCAGTATTTT. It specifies CASSYPGQGTDTQYF.